Below, 10 T cell receptor beta chains from the same sample are listed, as sequenced in a study of cytomegalovirus exposure and HLA in healthy donors. The PCR had 60 Vbeta and 13 Jbeta primers. The protocol was immunoSEQ multiplex PCR, while the TCRdb copy is restricted to in-frame clones and leaves out a portion. Among 160,000 or so clones listed, roughly four fifths were seen once. The material sequenced was PBMCs. The receptor source for this set is a man aged 50-59 years in good health and CMV-seropositive.

The table lists this clone with a count of one. This chain connects TRBV10-1 to TRBJ1-1; the D gene is possibly TRBD1 (6 bases). This CDR3 region has 13 residues. V was trimmed by 6 bases and J by 3 bases, leaving 11 bases between them. Looked up from germline, CDR1 is WNHNN and CDR2 is SYGVQD (reference sequence). CDR3 amino acids: CASRDRQDTEAFF. The CDR3 DNA is TGCGCCAGCAGGGACCGACAGGACACTGAAGCTTTCTTT.

This rearrangement joins TRBV2 to TRBJ2-1, with TRBD2 matching over 7 bases. The CDR3 loop spans 16 amino acids. CDR1 is SNHLY and CDR2 is FYNNEI in the germline V gene. The V segment lost 7 bases and the J segment 7 bases; nucleotides outside the gene matches: 16. The CDR3 bases are TGTGCCAGCAAATATGCGGCGGGGGAGGGGTTTAATGAGCAGTTCTTC. This codes for CASKYAAGEGFNEQFF.

This chain uses TRBV6-4 with TRBJ2-2, with D possibly being TRBD2 (6 bases). The germline V gene encodes CDR1 MRHNA and CDR2 SNTAGT. This CDR3 is 14 amino acids long. Trimming removed 6 bases from V and 8 bases from J, with 16 bases in between. The CDR3 loop is CASSFLEGTGELFF. The CDR3 DNA reads as TGTGCCAGCAGCTTCTTGGAGGGGACGGGGGAGCTGTTTTTT.

The CDR3 protein is CASSPAGTGPGEQYF. The CDR3 region has the DNA TGTGCCAGTAGTCCCGCCGGGACAGGCCCGGGTGAGCAGTACTTC. The genes are TRBV19 and TRBJ2-7; 8 nucleotides line up with TRBD1. Germline CDR1 LNHDA, CDR2 SQIVND (reference sequence). The CDR3 sequence is 15 residues long. Trimming at V came to 5 bases and at J to 7 bases, leaving 13 bases not matched to a gene.

The chain employs TRBV19 and TRBJ1-2; 8 bases match TRBD1. Germline V gives CDR1 LNHDA, CDR2 SQIVND (reference sequence). CDR3 length: 12 amino acids. J was trimmed by 8 bases and V by 6 bases; bases with no gene match: 5. The CDR3 sequence: CASSYGQGGYTF. In DNA form, the CDR3 reads TGTGCCAGTAGCTACGGACAGGGAGGCTACACCTTC.

The chain is built from TRBV6-6 and TRBJ1-2, with D hard to call. The V and J ends lost 6 bases and 7 bases respectively, with 9 bases between them. From germline, CDR1 is MNHNY and CDR2 SVGAGI (reference sequence). This CDR3 is 11 amino acids long. The CDR3 protein is CASREEFGYTF. Here the CDR3 DNA reads TGTGCCAGCAGGGAGGAGTTTGGCTACACCTTC.

The V and J genes are TRBV28 and TRBJ1-6, with D possibly matching TRBD1 (6 bases). V was cut by 10 bases and J by 9 bases, with 16 bases left in between. The CDR3 loop spans 13 amino acids. Germline V gene lookup returns CDR1 MDHEN and CDR2 SYDVKM. The CDR3 sequence is CATKQGLGSPLHF. The CDR3 nucleotides are TGTGCCACAAAACAGGGTTTGGGTTCACCCCTCCACTTT.

The chain has TRBV19 and TRBJ2-2; 11 nucleotides agree with TRBD1. V was clipped by 6 bases and J by 6 bases; unmatched bases: 9. Germline V CDR1 and CDR2: LNHDA, SQIVND (reference sequence). The CDR3 runs to 16 residues. CDR3 in DNA: TGTGCCAGTAGCGGACAGGGGGCGAGCAAGTCCGGGGAGCTGTTTTTT. Protein product: CASSGQGASKSGELFF.

The chain joins TRBV5-4 to TRBJ2-2; 12 bases match TRBD2. Germline V lookup: CDR1 SGHNT, CDR2 YYREEE (reference sequence). V trimming: 2 bases; J trimming: 5 bases; junction bases outside the gene matches: 13. CDR3 length equals 19 residues. CDR3 sequence reads: CASSFRLAGAFSQTGELFF. CDR3 bases: TGTGCCAGCAGCTTCCGACTAGCGGGGGCCTTCTCCCAAACCGGGGAGCTGTTTTTT.

The chain carries TRBV29-1 and TRBJ2-7; 7 bases align to TRBD2. The CDR3 spans 13 residues. Germline assignment: CDR1 SQVTM and CDR2 ANQGSEA. Trimming at V came to 5 bases and at J to 5 bases, leaving 9 bases not matched to a gene. CDR3 sequence: CSVQRDLADEQYF. CDR3 DNA: TGCAGCGTTCAGCGGGACCTCGCCGACGAGCAGTACTTC.